The entry below gives a single T cell receptor beta chain sequence along with its context. The source of the sample is a study of blood T cell repertoires in COVID-19. Looking at the study overall: Donors in the United States, Italy and Spain gave samples during acute or convalescent COVID-19.

The CDR3 is 15 amino acids. Residents of about two dozen US areas, aged roughly 18 to 89 years, made up the participants. Assignments of participants to cohorts depended upon their own reported clinical history. The protocol was immunoSEQ multiplex PCR, while the TCRdb copy is restricted to in-frame clones and leaves out a portion. The sample carries roughly 200,000 clones, roughly 89% recorded once. This sequence joins TRBV21-1 and TRBJ1-1; the DNA was not compared with TRBD1, the D call given in the table. TRBV21-1 is classified as a pseudogene. Sequenced: PBMCs or T cells enriched from blood (not recorded which). The sequence was obtained from a woman aged 35 to 49 with acute COVID-19. The CDR3 DNA is TGTGCCAGCAGCAGAGGGACAGGGGAGGCCACTGAAGCTTTCTTT. Translating it yields CASSRGTGEATEAFF.